The sequence of this T cell receptor (beta chain) was determined in a study of T cell changes during pregnancy in multiple sclerosis (dated by TCRdb to between 2017 and 2020). Broadly, across the study: In women with multiple sclerosis, the researchers looked at how the T cell repertoire shifted as pregnancy progressed.

As regards this clone: Its antigen is not yet known. No base qualities exist here, and no much larger clone lies one base off it.

Library preparation used the immunoSEQ multiplex PCR assay. Not all clones reach the TCRdb copy of this immuneACCESS table, which keeps in-frame sequences only. Checked studies attribute under half of the gap to unresolved V genes and leave the rest unexplained. This sample is represented by about 52,000 clones; about nine tenths of them were singletons. Jointly, the top ten make up around 0.16% of the sample. A distance of 14 bases separates the germline ends of V and J, which lose 1 base and 5 bases respectively. From its cysteine to its phenylalanine, the CDR3 spans 15 amino acids. The kept DNA is CDR3 alone, 45 bases in frame from the first base. Via the germline V gene, CDR1 is SGHTA and CDR2 FQGNSA.

The receptor chain draws on TRBV7-2 and TRBJ2-5; the D gene assignment is ambiguous. The sequencing here drew on CD4+ T cells from peripheral blood mononuclear cells, taken after pregnancy. The TCR sequence derives from a female donor in good health, enrolled as a control in a pregnancy study. The CDR3 reads CASSLGEVLEETQYF. The DNA reads TGTGCCAGCAGCTTAGGTGAGGTGCTGGAGGAGACCCAGTACTTC.